A single sample is the source of the 14 T cell receptor beta chains below, sequenced in a study of human T cells and chemical hapten exposure. Time point here: patch test 3, about 24 weeks after DPC sensitization. As to treatment: therapeutic diphenylcyclopropenone sensitization with weekly scalp DPC. TCRdb re-called the RACE reads through MiXCR, storing one row per CDR3 protein. The data contain about 89,000 distinct CDR3 sequences, 10% to 15% of them singletons. This specimen was whole blood, taken in connection with sensitization to the hapten diphenylcyclopropenone (DPC). The receptors stem from a woman between 50 and 59 years old with alopecia areata. Some clones in this sample may be carry-over from other donors' samples.

This clonotype was counted at least ten times. The chain combines TRBV2 with TRBJ2-5; no clear D gene. Germline-derived CDR1 and CDR2 are SNHLY and FYNNEI. The ends were cut back, 7 bases at V and 4 bases at J, with 13 bases in the middle. The CDR3 runs to 13 residues. Here the CDR3 DNA reads TGTGCCAGCATGGAAGTTATCAGAGAGACCCAGTACTTC. This sequence encodes CASMEVIRETQYF.

This clonotype appeared a few times. V and J are TRBV20-1 and TRBJ1-5; D is unresolved. The CDR3 is 12 residues long. The germline CDR1 and CDR2 sequences are DFQATT and SNEGSKA (reference sequence). CDR3 in amino acids: CSGTEGNQPQHF. CDR3 DNA: TGCAGCGGTACGGAGGGTAATCAGCCCCAGCATTTT.

This clonotype was seen many times. The V call is TRBV13, the J call TRBJ2-3, with a tentative D call TRBD2 (6 bases). Trimming shortened V by 1 base and J by 5 bases, and 19 bases separated the two germline ends. Germline V gene lookup returns CDR1 PRHDT and CDR2 FYEKMQ (reference sequence). The CDR3 is 17 residues long. The CDR3 DNA sequence: TGTGCCAGCAGCTTAGATGTCGGTCTGGCGGGAATAGATACGCAGTATTTT. This gives the protein CASSLDVGLAGIDTQYF.

The chain employs TRBV11-2 and TRBJ1-1; D is possibly TRBD1 (5 bases). This CDR3 is 13 amino acids long. The V gene lost 3 bases and the J gene lost 8 bases, with 13 bases spanning the gap. The germline V gene encodes CDR1 SGHAT and CDR2 FQNNGV. In DNA form, the CDR3 reads TGTGCCAGCAGCTTCCAGGGATTGGGGGAAGCTTTCTTT. It translates to CASSFQGLGEAFF.

This clonotype was seen ten or more times. A read error may produce the germline difference seen at one junction end. The gene calls are TRBV6-1 and TRBJ1-5; 9 bases are a match to TRBD1. The germline gives CDR1 MNHNS, CDR2 SASEGT. The CDR3 runs to 15 residues. The CDR3 reads CASGEWNRGHQPQHF. The DNA of the CDR3 is TGTGCCAGCGGTGAGTGGAACAGGGGGCATCAGCCCCAGCATTTT.

The gene calls are TRBV7-2 and TRBJ2-4; tentatively, D is TRBD1 (6 bases). With 5 bases removed from V and 7 bases from J, the gap between germline ends came to 15 bases. The CDR3 runs to 14 residues. Per germline, CDR1 SGHTA and CDR2 FQGNSA. The CDR3 DNA is TGTGCCAGCAGCAACCGTGGGGGCCGGAACATTCAGTACTTC. Protein product: CASSNRGGRNIQYF.

The gene calls are TRBV18 and TRBJ2-6; no clear D gene. Germline V gene data show CDR1 as KGHSH and CDR2 as LQKENI. V shed 3 bases and J shed 4 bases, with 7 bases lying between them. The CDR3 runs 14 residues. The DNA of the CDR3 is TGTGCCAGCTCACCTTCGGCCGGGGCCAACGTCCTGACTTTC. Protein: CASSPSAGANVLTF.

This clonotype turned up a few times. The V call is TRBV14, the J call TRBJ2-1; D is unresolved. V lost 0 bases to trimming and J lost 13 bases, with 13 bases between them. This CDR3 is built from 13 residues. Germline V gene data show CDR1 as SGHDN and CDR2 as FVKESK. The DNA of the CDR3 is TGTGCCAGCAGCCAAGATCTCGTACAGTCTCAGTTCTTC. As protein: CASSQDLVQSQFF.

CDR3 in DNA: TGTGCCAGCAGCAAGAGGGGGTCTGGCTACACCTTC. This sequence encodes CASSKRGSGYTF. The V gene is TRBV11-2, the J gene TRBJ1-2; TRBD1 is a possible D gene (6 bases). The CDR3 length is 12 residues. Trimming took 5 bases from V and 7 from J, leaving 11 bases between them. Germline CDR1 is SGHAT and CDR2 is FQNNGV.

This clonotype was picked up a small number of times. This sequence joins TRBV20-1 and TRBJ2-3, with 9 nucleotides matching TRBD2. With V trimmed by 0 bases and J by 6 bases, 7 bases remained unmatched. The CDR3 extends over 15 amino acids. Germline V gene lookup returns CDR1 DFQATT and CDR2 SNEGSKA (reference sequence). This chain's CDR3 is CSARDLAGGQDTQYF. DNA for the CDR3: TGCAGTGCTAGAGATCTGGCGGGAGGGCAGGATACGCAGTATTTT.

V is TRBV6-1 and J is TRBJ1-2; tentatively, D is TRBD1 (5 bases). The CDR3 contains 16 residues. Germline V lookup: CDR1 MNHNS, CDR2 SASEGT. The V end was cut by 4 bases, the J end by 3 bases, with 18 bases between. CDR3 in DNA: TGTGCCAGCAGTGGTCGATGGGGCGACCCTGACTATGGCTACACCTTC. It specifies CASSGRWGDPDYGYTF.

The chain uses TRBV3-1 and TRBJ2-7; 9 nucleotides line up with TRBD1. This CDR3 comprises 13 residues. Germline V gene sequence: CDR1 LGHDT, CDR2 YNNKEL (reference sequence). Trimming at V came to 1 base and at J to 12 bases, leaving 7 bases not matched to a gene. The CDR3 here is CASSQAWDRDTYF. CDR3 coding DNA: TGTGCCAGCAGCCAAGCCTGGGACAGGGACACGTACTTC.

This clonotype has at least ten counts. Written as DNA, the CDR3 is TGTGCCAGCGGATCCGTTTTACGGGGCCCCGGGGAGCTGTTTTTT. This translates into CASGSVLRGPGELFF. V gene TRBV11-2 combines with J gene TRBJ2-2; D is tentatively TRBD1 or TRBD2 (5 bases each). Between the trimmed V and J ends, which lost 8 bases and 6 bases, there was a span of 19 bases. Germline-derived CDR1 and CDR2 are SGHAT and FQNNGV. This CDR3 is built from 15 residues.

Ten or more counts support this clonotype. The chain is built from TRBV21-1 and TRBJ1-3; the DNA was not compared with TRBD1, the D call given in the table. TRBV21-1 has pseudogene status. This CDR3 comprises 14 residues. CDR3 protein: CASTPGQSGNTIYF. For the CDR3, the DNA is TGTGCCAGCACCCCCGGACAGTCTGGAAACACCATATATTTT.